This passage covers 11 T cell receptor beta chains from one sample sequenced in a study of PD-L1 blockade in urothelial cancer. Clones were sequenced by immunoSEQ multiplex PCR, and TCRdb holds only the in-frame ones, with some missing. The top ten hold 6.7% of the sample, which has 75,000 to 95,000 clones, around 81% seen once. Time point given: pretreatment peripheral blood. The source was PBMCs, collected around atezolizumab (anti-PD-L1) treatment. These receptors were obtained from a man aged 35 to 55 with urothelial cancer.

The V call is TRBV11-2, the J call TRBJ2-1; maybe TRBD2 (5 bases). The CDR3 runs to 13 residues. V lost 3 bases and J 7 bases, leaving 10 bases between the germline ends. Per the germline V gene, CDR1 is SGHAT and CDR2 is FQNNGV. As DNA, the CDR3 is TGTGCCAGCAGCTTCGGGGTATGGAATGAGCAGTTCTTC. Translating gives CASSFGVWNEQFF.

The chain joins TRBV6-1 to TRBJ2-7; 7 bases are a match to TRBD2. The germline CDR1 and CDR2 sequences are MNHNS and SASEGT. V shed 7 bases and J 0 bases; nucleotides not matched to a gene: 9. The CDR3 loop spans 15 amino acids. The CDR3 reads CASIHEGGLSYEQYF. The CDR3 bases are TGTGCCAGCATCCACGAGGGAGGGCTCTCCTACGAGCAGTACTTC.

The chain has TRBV2 and TRBJ2-1, with D possibly matching TRBD2 (6 bases). Trimming shortened V by 7 bases and J by 2 bases, and 15 bases separated the two germline ends. The CDR3 length is 15 residues. Germline V gene lookup returns CDR1 SNHLY and CDR2 FYNNEI. The CDR3: CASTPVLAPYNEQFF. The DNA for the CDR3 is TGTGCCAGCACCCCGGTACTAGCCCCCTACAATGAGCAGTTCTTC.

The genes are TRBV7-9 and TRBJ2-7, with 12 nucleotides matching TRBD2. The germline V gene encodes CDR1 SEHNR and CDR2 FQNEAQ (reference sequence). V shed 6 bases and J 4 bases; nucleotides not matched to a gene: 4. The CDR3 totals 14 residues. CDR3 sequence: CASSSGTSGYEQYF. CDR3 DNA sequence: TGTGCCAGCAGTTCCGGGACTAGCGGGTACGAGCAGTACTTC. The full variable domain, completed using reference TRBV7-9 and TRBJ2-7, is DTGVSQNPRHKITKRGQNVTFRCDPISEHNRLYWYRQTLGQGPEFLTYFQNEAQLEKSRLLSDRFSAERPKGSFSTLEIQRTEQGDSAMYLCASSSGTSGYEQYFGPGTRLTVT.

This clone has more than one count but fewer than ten. The chain uses TRBV7-2 and TRBJ2-3; 8 bases align to TRBD2. Looked up from germline, CDR1 is SGHTA and CDR2 is FQGNSA. The junction had 9 bases not matched to a gene; V was cut back by 5 bases and J by 5 bases. CDR3 length: 15 amino acids. The CDR3 protein is CASSRDPGGGDTQYF. The CDR3 bases are TGTGCCAGCAGCCGGGACCCGGGGGGGGGAGATACGCAGTATTTT.

This chain uses TRBV5-4 with TRBJ1-1, with D unclear. This CDR3 has 14 amino acids. Trimming cost V 3 bases and J 0 bases, with 9 bases left between them. The germline V gene encodes CDR1 SGHNT and CDR2 YYREEE (reference sequence). This CDR3 reads CASSSQILNTEAFF. The CDR3 DNA is TGTGCCAGCAGCTCGCAGATCTTGAACACTGAAGCTTTCTTT.

The genes are TRBV7-2 and TRBJ2-5; D is uncertain. Germline lookup yields CDR1 SGHTA and CDR2 FQGNSA. The CDR3 runs 14 residues. The V end lost 5 bases, the J end lost 5 bases, and 15 bases lay between the germline ends. CDR3: CASSRPGTTETQYF. CDR3 nucleotide sequence: TGTGCCAGCAGCCGCCCAGGAACCACGGAGACCCAGTACTTC.

CDR3 coding DNA: TGTGCCAGCAGCCCACAGGTCACAGATACGCAGTATTTT. Translated: CASSPQVTDTQYF. This sequence joins TRBV4-2 and TRBJ2-3, with a possible D match to TRBD1 (5 bases). CDR1 and CDR2 from the germline V gene are LGHNA and YNFKEQ. The CDR3 runs to 13 residues. Trimming shortened V by 4 bases and J by 2 bases, and 7 bases separated the two germline ends.

The chain is built from TRBV6-5 and TRBJ1-5; 7 bases align to TRBD1. J lost 4 bases, V lost 4 bases, and 7 bases had no gene match. This CDR3 contains 15 residues. CDR1 and CDR2 (germline): MNHEY, SVGAGI. DNA for the CDR3: TGTGCCAGCAGTTCCACGACAGGGTGGAATCAGCCCCAGCATTTT. It codes for CASSSTTGWNQPQHF.

The chain recombines TRBV5-1 with TRBJ2-7, with unresolved D. CDR1 is SGHRS and CDR2 is YFSETQ in the germline V gene. The CDR3 has 13 amino acids. V was shortened by 1 base and J by 0 bases, with 5 bases between the two germline ends. CDR3 in amino acids: CASSLISSYEQYF. The CDR3 nucleotides are TGCGCCAGCAGCTTGATCAGCTCCTACGAGCAGTACTTC.

This rearrangement joins TRBV19 to TRBJ1-3; no clear D gene. The germline gives CDR1 LNHDA, CDR2 SQIVND (reference sequence). This CDR3 comprises 14 residues. V lost 7 bases and J 0 bases, leaving 10 bases between the germline ends. DNA for the CDR3: TGTGCCAGTAAAGCGGGGAGCTCTGGAAACACCATATATTTT. Protein: CASKAGSSGNTIYF.